This is a list of T cell receptor beta chains from one sample in a study of T cell responses to AZD1222 COVID-19 vaccine. TCRdb's copy holds only in-frame clones and misses some; the assay was immunoSEQ multiplex PCR. The table has about 120,000 clones, about 90% seen once. Here the sequenced sample was peripheral blood, taken on day 0 of AZD1222 vaccination. Receptor source: an adult in good health. The CDR3 runs from the conserved cysteine through the conserved F or W. Each record gives: J gene, V gene, clone size, D gene, CDR3 protein, CDR3 DNA. The D gene is left open where the match is weak. Some rows have no size entry. The others give once, few or many, or a class for an expanded clone.

TRBJ1-5 | TRBV4-2 | . | . | CASSQDGVGEQPQHF | TGTGCCAGCAGCCAAGATGGGGTGGGGGAACAGCCCCAGCATTTT
TRBJ1-4 | TRBV25-1 | . | TRBD1 | CASVTGGSLSGNEKLFF | TGTGCCAGCGTGACAGGGGGCTCCCTATCTGGGAATGAAAAACTGTTTTTT
TRBJ2-5 | TRBV4-1 | few | TRBD2 | CASSQALAGQETQYF | TGCGCCAGCAGCCAAGCACTAGCGGGGCAAGAGACCCAGTACTTC
TRBJ2-7 | TRBV7-7 | . | TRBD1 | CASSLATGAEQYF | TGTGCTAGCAGCTTAGCGACAGGGGCCGAGCAGTACTTC
TRBJ1-4 | TRBV5-8 | . | TRBD1 | CASSKGTGADEKLFF | TGTGCCAGCAGCAAGGGGACAGGAGCCGACGAAAAACTGTTTTTT
TRBJ1-2 | TRBV2 | . | TRBD1 | CASRDRVDGYTF | TGTGCCAGCAGGGACAGGGTAGACGGCTACACCTTC
TRBJ1-3 | TRBV4-1 | . | . | CASSLLTTAYSGNTIYF | TGCGCCAGCAGTCTCCTGACAACTGCCTACTCTGGAAACACCATATATTTT
TRBJ2-1 | TRBV2 | . | TRBD2 | CASREGLVNEQFF | TGTGCCAGCAGGGAGGGACTAGTTAATGAGCAGTTCTTC
TRBJ2-1 | TRBV29-1 | few | . | CSVENSRGEQFF | TGCAGCGTTGAGAACAGTCGGGGGGAGCAGTTCTTC
TRBJ2-2 | TRBV7-2 | . | TRBD2 | CASSFNDPGGGELFF | TGTGCCAGCAGCTTCAACGACCCGGGGGGCGGGGAGCTGTTTTTT
TRBJ2-5 | TRBV9 | . | TRBD2 | CASSVGRGGFGLVGETQYF | TGTGCCAGCAGCGTAGGGCGGGGGGGTTTCGGTCTCGTTGGAGAGACCCAGTACTTC
TRBJ2-7 | TRBV7-2 | . | TRBD1 | CASSWGRDRGNEQYF | TGTGCCAGCAGTTGGGGCCGGGACAGGGGCAACGAGCAGTACTTC
TRBJ1-6 | TRBV19 | . | TRBD1 | CASSLGTGPPILHF | TGTGCCAGTAGTCTCGGGACAGGACCACCTATCCTCCACTTT
TRBJ1-4 | TRBV23-1 | few | TRBD1 | CASSPRRAGGWEKLFF | TGCGCCAGCAGTCCCCGCCGGGCAGGGGGGTGGGAAAAACTGTTTTTT
TRBJ2-4 | TRBV28 | . | TRBD1 | CASSSGQAKNIQYF | TGTGCCAGCAGCTCGGGACAGGCCAAAAACATTCAGTACTTC
TRBJ2-3 | TRBV6-2/TRBV6-3 | . | . | CASSFRTSSSTDTQYF | TGTGCCAGCAGTTTTCGGACCTCCTCGAGCACAGATACGCAGTATTTT
TRBJ1-5 | TRBV18 | . | . | CASDTPRGYSNQPQHF | TGTGCCAGCGATACTCCTCGGGGGTATAGCAATCAGCCCCAGCATTTT
TRBJ1-2 | TRBV3-1/TRBV3-2 | . | . | CASSLRGLTDGYTF | TGTGCCAGCAGCCTCCGGGGACTTACGGATGGCTACACCTTC
TRBJ2-5 | TRBV24-1 | . | . | CATSDPRGGHETQYF | TGTGCCACCAGTGACCCCAGGGGGGGGCACGAGACCCAGTACTTC
TRBJ1-6 | TRBV10-3 | . | . | CATRMSGRNSPLHF | TGTGCCACCCGGATGTCGGGGCGGAATTCACCCCTCCACTTT
TRBJ1-3 | TRBV19 | . | TRBD1 | CASSRRLGTGTSGNTIYF | TGTGCCAGTAGTAGACGCCTCGGGACAGGGACGAGTGGAAACACCATATATTTT
TRBJ2-1 | TRBV7-2 | . | . | CASSLGVNRGNEQFF | TGTGCCAGCAGCTTAGGGGTAAATCGGGGTAATGAGCAGTTCTTC
TRBJ1-4 | TRBV25-1 | . | . | CASSEMGSNEKLFF | TGTGCCAGCAGTGAGATGGGGTCTAATGAAAAACTGTTTTTT
TRBJ2-7 | TRBV11-1 | . | . | CASSLDRANEQYF | TGTGCCAGCAGCTTAGACAGGGCCAACGAGCAGTACTTC
TRBJ1-5 | TRBV19 | . | . | CASSILTLSNQPQHF | TGTGCCAGTAGTATACTGACATTGAGCAATCAGCCCCAGCATTTT
TRBJ1-1 | TRBV28 | . | . | CASNLLGANTEAFF | TGTGCCAGCAACCTACTCGGCGCGAACACTGAAGCTTTCTTT